This T cell receptor beta chain comes out of a study of early T cells in non-severe SARS-CoV-2 infection. Looking at the study overall: Chains were not paired, and sequencing was done on bulk RNA from unsorted whole blood.

Study-level points and caveats: Matching against VDJdb likely underestimated virus-specific expansions, favoring anti-spike CD8.

This CDR3 has 13 residues. The germline V and J ends were trimmed by 6 bases and 4 bases, with 13 bases remaining between them. Germline values: CDR1 KGHSH, CDR2 LQKENI. Individual cDNA molecules were tagged with unique molecular identifiers. TCRdb re-analysed the 5' RACE reads in MiXCR, keeping a single row per CDR3 protein. The data contain 60,000 to 65,000 distinct CDR3 sequences, roughly 9% of them seen just once; the ten biggest clones take up roughly 13%. This clonotype was seen repeatedly, ten times or more. Its antigen is as yet unknown. V gene TRBV18 combines with J gene TRBJ2-7; D is uncertain. This TCR was sampled from an adult who was a healthcare worker with PCR-confirmed SARS-CoV-2 infection or an uninfected control (not recorded which). The specimen comprised whole blood, sampled at baseline. The CDR3 DNA follows: TGTGCCAGCTCCCAATCGGGCCGATACGAGCAGTACTTC. Protein: CASSQSGRYEQYF.